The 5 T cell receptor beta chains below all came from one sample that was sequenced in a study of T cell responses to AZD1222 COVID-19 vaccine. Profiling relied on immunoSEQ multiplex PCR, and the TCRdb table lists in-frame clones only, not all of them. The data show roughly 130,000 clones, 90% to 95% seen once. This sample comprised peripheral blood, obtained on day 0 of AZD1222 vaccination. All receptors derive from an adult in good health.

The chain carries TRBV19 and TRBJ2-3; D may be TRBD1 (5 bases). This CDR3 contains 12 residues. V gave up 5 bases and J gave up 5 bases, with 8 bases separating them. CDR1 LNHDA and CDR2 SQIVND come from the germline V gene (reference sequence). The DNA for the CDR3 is TGTGCCAGTAGTTGGGGCGGAGATACGCAGTATTTT. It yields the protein CASSWGGDTQYF.

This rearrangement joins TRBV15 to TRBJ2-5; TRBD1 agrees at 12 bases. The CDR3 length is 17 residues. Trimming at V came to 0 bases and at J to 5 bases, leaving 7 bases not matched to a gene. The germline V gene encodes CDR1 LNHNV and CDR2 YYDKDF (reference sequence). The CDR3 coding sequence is TGTGCCACCAGCAGAGATAAAGGGACAGGGGGCGGCGAGACCCAGTACTTC. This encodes CATSRDKGTGGGETQYF.

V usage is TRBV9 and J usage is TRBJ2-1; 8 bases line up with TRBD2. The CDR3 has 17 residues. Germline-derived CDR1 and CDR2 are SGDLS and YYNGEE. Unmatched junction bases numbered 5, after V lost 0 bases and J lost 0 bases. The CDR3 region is CASSVGQSGSSYNEQFF. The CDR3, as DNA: TGTGCCAGCAGCGTAGGGCAAAGCGGGAGCTCCTACAATGAGCAGTTCTTC.

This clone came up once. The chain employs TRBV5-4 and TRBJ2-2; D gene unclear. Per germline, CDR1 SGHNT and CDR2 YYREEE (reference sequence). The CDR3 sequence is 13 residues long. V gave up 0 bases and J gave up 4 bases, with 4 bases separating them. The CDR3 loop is CASSLASTGELFF. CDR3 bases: TGTGCCAGCAGCTTGGCCTCCACCGGGGAGCTGTTTTTT. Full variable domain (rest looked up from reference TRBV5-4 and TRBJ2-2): ETGVTQSPTHLIKTRGQQVTLRCSSQSGHNTVSWYQQALGQGPQFIFQYYREEENGRGNFPPRFSGLQFPNYSSELNVNALELDDSALYLCASSLASTGELFFGEGSRLTVL.

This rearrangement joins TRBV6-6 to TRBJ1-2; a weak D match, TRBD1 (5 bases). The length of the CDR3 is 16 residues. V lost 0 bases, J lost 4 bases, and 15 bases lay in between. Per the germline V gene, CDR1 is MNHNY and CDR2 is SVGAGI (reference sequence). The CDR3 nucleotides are TGTGCCAGCAGTTACTCGATGGTAGGGGAATCCTATGGCTACACCTTC. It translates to CASSYSMVGESYGYTF.